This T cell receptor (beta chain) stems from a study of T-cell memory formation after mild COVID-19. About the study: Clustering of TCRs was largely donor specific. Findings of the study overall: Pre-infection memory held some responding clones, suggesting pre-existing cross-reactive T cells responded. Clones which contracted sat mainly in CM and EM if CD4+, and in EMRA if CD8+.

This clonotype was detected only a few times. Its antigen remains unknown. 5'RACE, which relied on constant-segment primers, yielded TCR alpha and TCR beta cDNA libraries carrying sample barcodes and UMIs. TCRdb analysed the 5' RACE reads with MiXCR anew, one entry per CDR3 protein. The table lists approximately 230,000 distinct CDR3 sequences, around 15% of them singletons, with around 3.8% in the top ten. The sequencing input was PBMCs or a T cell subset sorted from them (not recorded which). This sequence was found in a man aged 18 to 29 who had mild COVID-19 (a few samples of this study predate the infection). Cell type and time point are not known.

The CDR3 DNA is TGTGCCAGCTCACCACTACAGAAACCTGGAGACGAGCAGTACTTC. This codes for CASSPLQKPGDEQYF. The chain has TRBV18 and TRBJ2-7; D is uncertain. Trimming took off 1 base at V and 5 bases at J, with 15 bases between the two ends. Germline-derived CDR1 and CDR2 are KGHSH and LQKENI. The CDR3 consists of 15 residues.